This T cell receptor beta chain was observed in a study of blood T cells in healthy people across ages. For the second PCR, which ran for roughly 7 to 11 cycles, a sample-barcoded 5' primer and a J-beta primer mix were used. One entry per CDR3 protein results from TCRdb running MiXCR on the 5' RACE reads. The sample includes almost 800,000 distinct CDR3 sequences, 58% seen only once; the top ten take over 20%. Material: blood. The sequence came from a young man in good health.

CDR3 nucleotide sequence: TGTGCCAGCAGCCATAATCCGGGACCATCTGTCGATGAGCAGTTCTTC. Its translation: CASSHNPGPSVDEQFF. The chain is built from TRBV3-1 and TRBJ2-1; D may correspond to TRBD1 or TRBD2 (5 bases each). Germline CDR1 reads LGHDT; CDR2 reads YNNKEL (reference sequence). This CDR3 comprises 16 residues. V dropped 3 bases and J dropped 8 bases, with 20 bases sitting between them.